This TCR beta chain was observed in a study of a mutant IDH1 vaccine in newly diagnosed glioma. Study-level background: Vaccination started 4-6 weeks after radiotherapy alone, or with temozolomide cycles. Patients got radiotherapy, temozolomide, or both beforehand, and most got both.

This clone was picked up a small number of times. Its antigen is not known. Time point defined: week 35, safety follow-up. Vaccination used 300 ug of mutant IDH1 20-mer peptide per dose, with topical imiquimod. This table comes from immunoSEQ multiplex PCR, and its TCRdb copy is limited to in-frame clones, with some not included. This table has some 63,000 clones, about 74% appearing once. CDR3 size: 15 residues. CDR1 is LGHNA and CDR2 is YSLEER in the germline V gene. The V segment lost 6 bases and the J segment 5 bases; nucleotides outside the gene matches: 9. The receptor's source is a man aged 45-65 years with glioma. Sequenced here: PBMCs, sampled from a glioma patient whose treatment included an IDH1 peptide vaccine. The chain couples TRBV4-3 to TRBJ1-4; 7 bases fit TRBD1. CDR3 nucleotides: TGCGCCAGCAGTCTTGGGGGACAGCAAAATGAAAAACTGTTTTTT. Protein sequence: CASSLGGQQNEKLFF.